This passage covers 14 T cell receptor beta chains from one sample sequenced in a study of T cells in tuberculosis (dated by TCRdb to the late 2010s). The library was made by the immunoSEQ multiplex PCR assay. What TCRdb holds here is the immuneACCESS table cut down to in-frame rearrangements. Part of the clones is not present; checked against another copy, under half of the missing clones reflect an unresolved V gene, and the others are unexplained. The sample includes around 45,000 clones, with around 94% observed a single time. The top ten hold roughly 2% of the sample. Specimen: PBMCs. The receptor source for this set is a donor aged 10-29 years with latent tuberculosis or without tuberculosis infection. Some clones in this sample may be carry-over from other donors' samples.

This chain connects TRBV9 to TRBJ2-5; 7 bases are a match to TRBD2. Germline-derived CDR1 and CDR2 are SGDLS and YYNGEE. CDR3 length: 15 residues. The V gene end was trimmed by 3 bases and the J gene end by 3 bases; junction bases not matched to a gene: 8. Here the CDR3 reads CASSAYGRLEETQYF. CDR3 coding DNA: TGTGCCAGCAGCGCATACGGGAGGCTCGAAGAGACCCAGTACTTC.

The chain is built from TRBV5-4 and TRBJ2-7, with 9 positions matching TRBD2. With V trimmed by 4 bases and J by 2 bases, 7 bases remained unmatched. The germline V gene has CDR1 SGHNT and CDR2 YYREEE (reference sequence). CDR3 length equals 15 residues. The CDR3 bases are TGTGCCAGCAGCGCACGAATAGCGGGAGCCTACGAGCAGTACTTC. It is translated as CASSARIAGAYEQYF.

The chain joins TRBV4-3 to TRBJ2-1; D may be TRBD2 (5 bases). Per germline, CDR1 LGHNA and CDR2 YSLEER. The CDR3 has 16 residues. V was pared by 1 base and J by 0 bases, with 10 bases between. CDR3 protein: CASSQVFSVSYNEQFF. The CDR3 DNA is TGCGCCAGCAGCCAAGTTTTTAGCGTCTCCTACAATGAGCAGTTCTTC.

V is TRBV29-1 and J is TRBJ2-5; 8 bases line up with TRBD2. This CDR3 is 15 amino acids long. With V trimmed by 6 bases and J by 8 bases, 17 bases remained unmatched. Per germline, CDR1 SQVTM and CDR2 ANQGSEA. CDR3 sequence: CSVSSGTSNGITQYF. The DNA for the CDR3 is TGCAGCGTATCGTCCGGGACTAGTAATGGAATAACCCAGTACTTC.

The CDR3 coding sequence is TGTGCCACCAGCAGAGCAGGGACAGGGGGCTCCTACGAGCAGTACTTC. Protein product: CATSRAGTGGSYEQYF. The chain combines TRBV15 with TRBJ2-7; 11 bases align to TRBD1. The CDR3 loop spans 16 amino acids. With V trimmed by 1 base and J by 0 bases, 2 bases remained unmatched. Germline assignment: CDR1 LNHNV and CDR2 YYDKDF (reference sequence).

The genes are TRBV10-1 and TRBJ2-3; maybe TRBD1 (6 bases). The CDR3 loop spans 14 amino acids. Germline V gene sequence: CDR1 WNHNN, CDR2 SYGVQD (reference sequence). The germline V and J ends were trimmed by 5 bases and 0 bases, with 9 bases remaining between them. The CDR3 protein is CASSPGQSTDTQYF. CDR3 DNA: TGCGCCAGCAGTCCGGGACAAAGCACAGATACGCAGTATTTT.

The CDR3 DNA reads as TGTGCCAGTTGGGGGCCTGACAGGGACCGAGCTAACTATGGCTACACCTTC. Translating it yields CASWGPDRDRANYGYTF. The chain recombines TRBV19 with TRBJ1-2, with 7 bases that match TRBD1. The CDR3 extends over 17 amino acids. Trimming took 8 bases from V and 0 from J; bases not matched to a gene: 15. Germline CDR1 is LNHDA and CDR2 is SQIVND (reference sequence).

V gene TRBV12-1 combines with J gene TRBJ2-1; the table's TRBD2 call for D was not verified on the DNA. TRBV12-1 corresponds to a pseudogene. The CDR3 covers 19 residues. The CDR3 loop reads CASSFAAGVHLPAYNEQFF. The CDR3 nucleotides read TGTGCCAGCAGCTTTGCTGCGGGAGTCCACCTACCCGCCTACAATGAGCAGTTCTTC.

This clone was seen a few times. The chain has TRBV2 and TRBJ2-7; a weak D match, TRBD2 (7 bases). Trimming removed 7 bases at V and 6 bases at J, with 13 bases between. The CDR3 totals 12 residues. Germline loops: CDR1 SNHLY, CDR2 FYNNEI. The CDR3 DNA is TGTGCCAGCACCGAGGGGGGGCCCGAGCAGTACTTC. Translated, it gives CASTEGGPEQYF.

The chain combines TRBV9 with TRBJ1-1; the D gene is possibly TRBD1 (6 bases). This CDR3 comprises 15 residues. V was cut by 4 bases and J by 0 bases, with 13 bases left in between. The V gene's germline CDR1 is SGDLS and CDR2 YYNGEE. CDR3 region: CASSPQGSVNTEAFF. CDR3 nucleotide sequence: TGTGCCAGCAGCCCACAGGGATCGGTGAACACTGAAGCTTTCTTT.

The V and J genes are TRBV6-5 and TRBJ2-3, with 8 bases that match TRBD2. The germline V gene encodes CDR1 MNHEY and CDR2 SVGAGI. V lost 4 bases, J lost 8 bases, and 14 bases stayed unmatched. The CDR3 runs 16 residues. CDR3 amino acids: CASSLSFSGSGGTQYF. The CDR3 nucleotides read TGTGCCAGCAGTTTAAGCTTCAGCGGGAGTGGCGGTACGCAGTATTTT.

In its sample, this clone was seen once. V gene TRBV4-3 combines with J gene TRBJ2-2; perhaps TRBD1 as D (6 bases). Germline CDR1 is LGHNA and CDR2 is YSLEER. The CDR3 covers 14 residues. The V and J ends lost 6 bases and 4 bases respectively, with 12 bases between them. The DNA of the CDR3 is TGCGCCAGCAGGTCCAGGGGTACCACCGGGGAGCTGTTTTTT. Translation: CASRSRGTTGELFF.

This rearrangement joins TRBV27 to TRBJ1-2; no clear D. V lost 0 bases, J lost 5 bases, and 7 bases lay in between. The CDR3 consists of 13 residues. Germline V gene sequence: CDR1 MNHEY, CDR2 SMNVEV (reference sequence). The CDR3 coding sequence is TGTGCCAGCAGTTTATCCCCGGGATATGGCTACACCTTC. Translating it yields CASSLSPGYGYTF.

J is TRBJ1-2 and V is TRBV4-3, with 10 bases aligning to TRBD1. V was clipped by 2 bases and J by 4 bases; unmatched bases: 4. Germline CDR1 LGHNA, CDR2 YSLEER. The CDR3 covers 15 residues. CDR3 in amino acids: CASSQPGQGGYGYTF. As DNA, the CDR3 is TGCGCCAGCAGCCAACCCGGACAGGGGGGCTATGGCTACACCTTC.